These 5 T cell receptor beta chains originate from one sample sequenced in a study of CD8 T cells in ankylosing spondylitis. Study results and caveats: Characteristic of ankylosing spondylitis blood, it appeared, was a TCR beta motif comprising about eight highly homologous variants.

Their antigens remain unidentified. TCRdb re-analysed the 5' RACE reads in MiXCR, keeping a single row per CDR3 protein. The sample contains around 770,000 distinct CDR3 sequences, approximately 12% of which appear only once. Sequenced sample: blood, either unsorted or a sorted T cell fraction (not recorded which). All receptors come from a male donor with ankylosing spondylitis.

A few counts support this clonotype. CDR3 region: CASSTQSTGELFF. Written as DNA, the CDR3 is TGTGCCAGCAGTACACAGAGCACCGGGGAGCTGTTTTTT. V usage is TRBV6-1 and J usage is TRBJ2-2, with D hard to call. The V gene lost 5 bases and the J gene lost 4 bases, with 8 bases spanning the gap. This CDR3 spans 13 amino acids. Germline V lookup: CDR1 MNHNS, CDR2 SASEGT.

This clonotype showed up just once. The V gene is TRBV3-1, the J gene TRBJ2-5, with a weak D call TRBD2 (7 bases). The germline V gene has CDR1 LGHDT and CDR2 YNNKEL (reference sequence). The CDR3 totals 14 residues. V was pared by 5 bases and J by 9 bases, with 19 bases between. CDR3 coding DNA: TGTGCCAGCAGCGATTCGGGGGGCCGGGGGGCCCAGTACTTC. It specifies CASSDSGGRGAQYF.

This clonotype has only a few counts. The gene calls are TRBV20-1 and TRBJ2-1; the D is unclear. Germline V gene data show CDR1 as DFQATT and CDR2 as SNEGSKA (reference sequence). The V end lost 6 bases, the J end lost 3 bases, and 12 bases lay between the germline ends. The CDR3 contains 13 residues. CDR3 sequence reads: CSARMTNYNEQFF. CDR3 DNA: TGCAGTGCCAGGATGACCAACTACAATGAGCAGTTCTTC.

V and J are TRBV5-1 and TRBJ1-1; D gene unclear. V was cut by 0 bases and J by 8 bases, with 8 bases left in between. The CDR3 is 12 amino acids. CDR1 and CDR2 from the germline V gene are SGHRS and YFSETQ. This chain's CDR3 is CASSLGEQEAFF. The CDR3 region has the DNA TGCGCCAGCAGCTTGGGGGAACAGGAAGCTTTCTTT.

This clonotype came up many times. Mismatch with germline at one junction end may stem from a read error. CDR3 sequence reads: CASSFLETQYF. In DNA, the CDR3 is TGTGCCAGCAGCTTTCTAGAGACCCAGTACTTC. The rearrangement uses TRBV5-1 and TRBJ2-5; D not certain. Germline CDR1 and CDR2: SGHRS and YFSETQ. The CDR3 runs to 11 residues.